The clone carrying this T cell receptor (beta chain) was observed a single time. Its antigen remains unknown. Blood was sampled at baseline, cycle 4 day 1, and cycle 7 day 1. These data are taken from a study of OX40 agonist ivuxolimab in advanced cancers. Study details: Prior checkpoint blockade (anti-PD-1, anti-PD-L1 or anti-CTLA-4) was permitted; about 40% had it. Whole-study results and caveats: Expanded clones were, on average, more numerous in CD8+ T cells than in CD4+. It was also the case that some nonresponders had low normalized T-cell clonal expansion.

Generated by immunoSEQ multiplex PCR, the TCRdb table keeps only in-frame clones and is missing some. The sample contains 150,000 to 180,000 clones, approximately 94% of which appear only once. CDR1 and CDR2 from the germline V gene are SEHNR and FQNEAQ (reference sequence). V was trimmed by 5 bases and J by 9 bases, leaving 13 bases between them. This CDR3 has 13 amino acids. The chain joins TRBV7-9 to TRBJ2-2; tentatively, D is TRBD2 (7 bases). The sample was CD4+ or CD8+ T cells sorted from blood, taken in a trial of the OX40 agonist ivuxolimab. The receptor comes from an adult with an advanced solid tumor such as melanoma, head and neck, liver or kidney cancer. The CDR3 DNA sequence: TGTGCCAGCAGCCCTCGCGGGGGCAGGGAGCTGTTTTTT. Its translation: CASSPRGGRELFF. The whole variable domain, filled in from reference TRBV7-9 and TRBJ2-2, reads DTGVSQNPRHKITKRGQNVTFRCDPISEHNRLYWYRQTLGQGPEFLTYFQNEAQLEKSRLLSDRFSAERPKGSFSTLEIQRTEQGDSAMYLCASSPRGGRELFFGEGSRLTVL.